This T cell receptor (beta chain) was sequenced for a study of CD8+ T cells in alopecia areata. Overall study context: Patients in the treated group were given tofacitinib by mouth, 5 to 10 mg twice a day. Tofacitinib ran 6 to 18 months, followed by 6 months off drug. General study findings and limits: Normal scalp had lower clonality than lesional scalp, with alopecia totalis/universalis lesions showing this most strongly.

In this sample, this clone turned up a few times. Its antigen remains unidentified. As the sequencing template, cDNA was produced by extracting RNA and reverse transcribing it. The method was immunoSEQ multiplex PCR; TCRdb's version includes in-frame clones alone and lacks a portion of them. The sample records about 97,000 clones, around 38% being singletons. The CDR3 length is 13 residues. V was shortened by 3 bases and J by 5 bases, with 10 bases between the two germline ends. Germline loops: CDR1 MNHEY, CDR2 SMNVEV (reference sequence). The clonotype comes from a human donor with alopecia areata. Sequenced material: CD4+ T cells sorted from blood. J is TRBJ1-1 and V is TRBV27; D gene unclear. The CDR3 loop reads CASSLQGLTEAFF. CDR3 bases: TGTGCCAGCAGTTTGCAAGGACTAACTGAAGCTTTCTTT.